This is a list of T cell receptor beta chains from one sample in a study of OX40 agonist ivuxolimab in advanced cancers. Measured with immunoSEQ multiplex PCR; TCRdb has only the in-frame clones, and not every one. The repertoire holds 55,000 to 70,000 clones, with nearly 85% as singletons. Sample: CD4+ or CD8+ T cells sorted from blood, taken in a trial of the OX40 agonist ivuxolimab. These receptors were obtained from an adult with an advanced solid tumor such as melanoma, head and neck, liver or kidney cancer. Both conserved end residues are part of each CDR3. Each record gives: D gene, clone size, J gene, V gene, CDR3 protein, CDR3 DNA. D genes are given only for firm matches. Rows may omit the clone size; those that give it use once, few, many or a size class.

TRBD1,.,TRBJ2-1,TRBV28,CASSPGGLDYNEQFF,TGTGCCAGCAGTCCAGGGGGTCTGGACTACAATGAGCAGTTCTTC
.,.,TRBJ2-5,TRBV19,CASSQDRGQETQYF,TGTGCCAGTAGTCAGGATCGGGGCCAAGAGACCCAGTACTTC
.,.,TRBJ1-1,TRBV5-1,CASSPDSGTEAFF,TGCGCCAGCAGCCCAGACAGCGGCACTGAAGCTTTCTTT
TRBD2,.,TRBJ2-3,TRBV27,CASSLTSGGFTDTQYF,TGTGCCAGCAGTTTGACTAGCGGGGGGTTCACAGATACGCAGTATTTT
.,.,TRBJ1-4,TRBV28,CASSPPQGKREKLFF,TGTGCCAGCAGTCCCCCCCAAGGGAAGCGTGAAAAACTGTTTTTT
.,.,TRBJ2-5,TRBV7-8,CASSLVETQYF,TGTGCCAGCAGCTTAGTGGAGACCCAGTACTTC
.,.,TRBJ2-3,TRBV11-2,CASSDLLATDTQYF,TGTGCCAGCAGCGACCTCCTGGCTACAGATACGCAGTATTTT
TRBD2,.,TRBJ2-7,TRBV19,CASSLSSGLSYEQYF,TGTGCCAGTAGTCTCTCTAGCGGGCTCTCCTACGAGCAGTACTTC
.,.,TRBJ2-7,TRBV18,CASSPREFSYEQYF,TGTGCCAGCTCACCGAGGGAGTTTTCCTACGAGCAGTACTTC
TRBD1,.,TRBJ2-3,TRBV10-3,CATRGQGGTDTQYF,TGTGCCACCAGGGGGCAGGGTGGCACAGATACGCAGTATTTT
.,once,TRBJ1-1,TRBV2,CASSGEGRPVNTEAFF,TGTGCCAGCAGTGGTGAGGGGCGACCCGTGAACACTGAAGCTTTCTTT
.,.,TRBJ1-2,TRBV19,CASSHPERGYTF,TGTGCCAGTAGTCATCCCGAGCGGGGCTACACCTTC
.,.,TRBJ1-3,TRBV28,CATGGGGNTIYF,TGTGCCACCGGGGGCGGTGGAAACACCATATATTTT
.,.,TRBJ1-2,TRBV14,CASSQLGGFGYTF,TGTGCCAGCAGCCAATTAGGGGGGTTTGGCTACACCTTC
.,.,TRBJ1-2,TRBV27,CASSFPGRRGYTF,TGTGCCAGCAGTTTTCCGGGCCGTCGGGGCTACACCTTC
.,.,TRBJ2-3,TRBV29-1,CSVAGSTDTQYF,TGCAGCGTTGCGGGGAGCACAGATACGCAGTATTTT
TRBD1,.,TRBJ1-2,TRBV29-1,CSVGDRGLYGYTF,TGCAGCGTGGGGGACAGGGGCCTCTATGGCTACACCTTC
TRBD1,.,TRBJ2-3,TRBV18,CASSFRQGISGTDTQYF,TGTGCCAGCTCATTTCGACAGGGTATATCCGGCACAGATACGCAGTATTTT
.,.,TRBJ1-4,TRBV30,CAWSLRGGREKLFF,TGTGCCTGGAGTCTTAGAGGGGGGAGGGAAAAACTGTTTTTT
TRBD1,.,TRBJ1-2,TRBV29-1,CSVEVPGQGLGYTF,TGCAGCGTTGAAGTCCCGGGACAGGGCTTAGGCTACACCTTC
TRBD1,.,TRBJ1-5,TRBV27,CASSLLRGGGAPGQPQHF,TGTGCCAGCAGTTTATTACGGGGAGGGGGCGCCCCGGGACAGCCCCAGCATTTT
TRBD2,once,TRBJ2-3,TRBV5-1,CASSLGLAGGPLSDTQYF,TGCGCCAGCAGCTTGGGGTTAGCGGGAGGGCCTCTTTCCGATACGCAGTATTTT
.,.,TRBJ1-5,TRBV18,CASSITGRDQPQHF,TGTGCCAGCTCAATAACAGGGCGCGATCAGCCCCAGCATTTT
.,once,TRBJ2-5,TRBV30,CAWFRRGETQYF,TGTGCCTGGTTCCGCCGGGGGGAGACCCAGTACTTC
.,.,TRBJ1-1,TRBV30,CAWTTVTEAFF,TGTGCCTGGACTACGGTGACTGAAGCTTTCTTT
TRBD1,.,TRBJ2-5,TRBV5-4,CASSEGQLQETQYF,TGTGCCAGCAGCGAGGGACAGCTCCAAGAGACCCAGTACTTC
.,.,TRBJ2-7,TRBV30,CAWSVPGLDEQYF,TGTGCCTGGAGTGTACCCGGGTTGGACGAGCAGTACTTC
.,.,TRBJ1-1,TRBV18,CASSPPARRDTEAFF,TGTGCCAGCTCACCACCGGCCCGGAGGGACACTGAAGCTTTCTTT
TRBD1,.,TRBJ1-1,TRBV18,CASSPTGGRNTEAFF,TGTGCCAGCTCACCAACAGGGGGCAGGAACACTGAAGCTTTCTTT
.,.,TRBJ1-5,TRBV30,CAWSVFENQPQHF,TGTGCCTGGAGTGTATTTGAGAATCAGCCCCAGCATTTT
.,.,TRBJ2-7,TRBV6-6,CASSPPGNYEQYF,TGTGCCAGCAGTCCCCCGGGAAACTACGAGCAGTACTTC
.,.,TRBJ1-2,TRBV14,CASSQTHYGYTF,TGTGCCAGCTCACAGACCCACTATGGCTACACCTTC
.,.,TRBJ2-5,TRBV7-2,CASSPTGGQLVETQYF,TGTGCCAGCAGCCCGACGGGGGGACAGTTAGTGGAGACCCAGTACTTC
TRBD2,.,TRBJ2-2,TRBV7-2,CASSLYAGTSGYNTGELFF,TGTGCCAGCAGCTTATACGCCGGGACTAGCGGGTACAACACCGGGGAGCTGTTTTTT
.,.,TRBJ2-1,TRBV19,CASSTMLNNEQFF,TGTGCCAGTAGTACAATGCTTAACAATGAGCAGTTCTTC
.,.,TRBJ1-4,TRBV25-1,CASSKRRGSTNEKLFF,TGTGCCAGCAGTAAACGACGCGGATCAACTAATGAAAAACTGTTTTTT
TRBD1,.,TRBJ1-4,TRBV13,CASSLAPGTGGEKLFF,TGTGCCAGCAGCTTAGCCCCCGGGACAGGGGGTGAAAAACTGTTTTTT
TRBD1,.,TRBJ2-2,TRBV5-1,CASSLLQGQGASNTGELFF,TGCGCCAGCAGCTTGTTGCAAGGACAGGGGGCATCTAACACCGGGGAGCTGTTTTTT
.,.,TRBJ2-5,TRBV2,CASNPTPTQETQYF,TGTGCCAGCAACCCGACTCCAACCCAAGAGACCCAGTACTTC
.,once,TRBJ2-3,TRBV7-7,CASSLGGATDTQYF,TGTGCCAGCAGCTTAGGCGGGGCCACAGATACGCAGTATTTT
.,.,TRBJ1-1,TRBV10-3,CATFTRGTEAFF,TGTGCCACTTTTACTCGGGGCACTGAAGCTTTCTTT
TRBD1,.,TRBJ1-2,TRBV5-1,CASSRDRNYGYTF,TGCGCCAGCAGCCGGGACAGGAACTATGGCTACACCTTC
.,.,TRBJ2-7,TRBV7-9,CASSLGPNNEQYF,TGTGCCAGCAGCTTAGGTCCCAATAACGAGCAGTACTTC
TRBD2,.,TRBJ2-3,TRBV5-6,CASSIGLAGITDTQYF,TGTGCCAGCAGCATTGGACTAGCGGGTATCACAGATACGCAGTATTTT
.,.,TRBJ2-1,TRBV15,CATSRDRGLGTALYNEQFF,TGTGCCACCAGCAGAGATAGAGGTTTGGGGACTGCTTTGTACAATGAGCAGTTCTTC